The T cell receptor (beta chain) under discussion was sequenced for a study of blood T cell repertoires in COVID-19. In the study overall: Acute and convalescent COVID-19 specimens originated in the United States, Italy and Spain. Nucleic acid was either cDNA or gDNA, and it came from T cells, B-cell-depleted T cells, or PBMCs.

During active infection, Seattle patients enrolled and were then monitored through disease. In the authors' workflow: Estimates of nucleated cell counts were drawn from the amplification of reference gene primers. Repertoires were generated with immunoSEQ multiplex PCR, while TCRdb's copy carries only in-frame clones and drops some. D and trimming were read from the DNA, whereas the V and J calls and clone size are those reported in that table. The sample has roughly 290,000 clones; approximately 85% are singletons. There are a few counts of this clone. V gave up 4 bases and J gave up 3 bases; unmatched junction bases: 9. The CDR3 runs to 16 residues. CDR1 is SGHVS, CDR2 FQNEAQ, per germline.

This receptor was taken from a human donor with COVID-19, enrolled during active disease. The donor label of this sample is uncertain. The sample was peripheral blood. The rearrangement links TRBV7-8 to TRBJ2-7, with 10 positions matching TRBD2. CDR3 in DNA: TGTGCCAGCAGCTCCGGCCGACTAGCGGGCGACTACGAGCAGTACTTC. It codes for CASSSGRLAGDYEQYF.